This T cell receptor (beta chain) was obtained from a study of tumor and adjacent non-tumor tissue in lung cancer. Study findings and constraints: Tumor TCR diversity, when higher, was linked to shorter survival. Tumor repertoires had a smaller top 100 clone share than normal lung.

This clonotype has just one count. What it binds is not known. The junction departs from germline at one end; a sequencing error may be responsible. The CDR3 is 15 residues long. From germline, CDR1 is SGHNT and CDR2 YENEEA. The library came from three nested PCR rounds adapted from ARM-PCR protocols. TCRdb called the multiplex PCR reads again in MiXCR, with one record for every CDR3 protein. The sample consists of 98,000 or so distinct CDR3 sequences, 75% to 85% of them appearing once. The template was RNA from unsorted bulk tissue. This non-tumor lung sample came from over 3 cm beyond the tumor edge. Chemotherapy-naive patients with new lung cancer underwent thoracic surgery in China, August–late 2014.

The chain links TRBV11-3 to TRBJ2-2; tentatively, D is TRBD1 (5 bases). The TCR sequence derives from a man aged 55-75 years with small cell lung cancer. The sequencing input was distant non-tumor lung tissue. The CDR3: CASSLGVSSEGELFF. CDR3 in DNA: TGCGCCAGCAGCTTAGGGGTCTCTTCAGAGGGGGAGCTGTTTTTT.